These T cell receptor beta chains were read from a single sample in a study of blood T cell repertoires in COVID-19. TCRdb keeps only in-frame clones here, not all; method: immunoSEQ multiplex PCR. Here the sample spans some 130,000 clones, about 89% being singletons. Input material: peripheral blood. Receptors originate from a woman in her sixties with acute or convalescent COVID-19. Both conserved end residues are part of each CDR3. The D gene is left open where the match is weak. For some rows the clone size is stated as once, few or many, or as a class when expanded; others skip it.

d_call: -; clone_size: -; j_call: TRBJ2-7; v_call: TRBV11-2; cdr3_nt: TGTGCCAGCAGCTTAGTATCTGTGCGCTCCTACGAGCAGTACTTC; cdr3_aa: CASSLVSVRSYEQYF
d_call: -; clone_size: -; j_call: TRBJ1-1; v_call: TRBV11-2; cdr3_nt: TGTGCCAGCAGCTCCTCGTTGACAGCCGAAGCTTTCTTT; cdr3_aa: CASSSSLTAEAFF
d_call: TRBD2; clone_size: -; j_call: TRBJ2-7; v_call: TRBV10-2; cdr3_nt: TGCGCCAGCAGTACTAGCGGGAAGTCGTACGAGCAGTACTTC; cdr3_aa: CASSTSGKSYEQYF
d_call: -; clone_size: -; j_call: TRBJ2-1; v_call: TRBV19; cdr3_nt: TGTGCCAGTAGTATAGGGGCCCCCCAGAGCTCCTACAATGAGCAGTTCTTC; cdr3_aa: CASSIGAPQSSYNEQFF
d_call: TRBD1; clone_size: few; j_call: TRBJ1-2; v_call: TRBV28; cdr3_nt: TGTGCCAGCAGTGTGACAGGGAACTATGGCTACACCTTC; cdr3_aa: CASSVTGNYGYTF
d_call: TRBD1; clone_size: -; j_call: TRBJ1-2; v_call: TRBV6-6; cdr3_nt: TGTGCCAGCAGTCCGCCTACGGGACAGGGTAACTATGGCTACACCTTC; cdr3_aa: CASSPPTGQGNYGYTF
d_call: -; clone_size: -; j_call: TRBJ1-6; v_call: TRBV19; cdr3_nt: TGTGCCAGTAGACCGACAGCCAGCTCCTATAATTCACCCCTCCACTTT; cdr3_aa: CASRPTASSYNSPLHF
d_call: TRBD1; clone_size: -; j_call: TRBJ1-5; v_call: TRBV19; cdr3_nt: TGTGCCAGTAGTATACTAAACAGGGGATTCACTCAGCCCCAGCATTTT; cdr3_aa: CASSILNRGFTQPQHF
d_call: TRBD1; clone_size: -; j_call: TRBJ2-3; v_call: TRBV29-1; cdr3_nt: TGCAGCGTTGAAGGGGGACAGAGAACAGATACGCAGTATTTT; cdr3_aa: CSVEGGQRTDTQYF
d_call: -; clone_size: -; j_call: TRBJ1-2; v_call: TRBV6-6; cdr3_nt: TGTGCCAGCAGAGGAGGTTCTGGCTACACCTTC; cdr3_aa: CASRGGSGYTF
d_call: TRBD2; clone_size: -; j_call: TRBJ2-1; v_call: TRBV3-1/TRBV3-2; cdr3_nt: TGTGCCAGCAGCCTAGCGGGGGGTAATGAGCAGTTCTTC; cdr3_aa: CASSLAGGNEQFF
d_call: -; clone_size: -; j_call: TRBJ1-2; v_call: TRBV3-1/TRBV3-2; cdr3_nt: TGTGCCAGCAGCTCCTCCCAGGGCATCCTCTCTATGGGCTACACCTTC; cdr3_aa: CASSSSQGILSMGYTF
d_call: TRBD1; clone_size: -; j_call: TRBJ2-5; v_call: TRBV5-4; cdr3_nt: TGTGCCAGCAGCCGGGACAGTCAAGAGACCCAGTACTTC; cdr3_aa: CASSRDSQETQYF
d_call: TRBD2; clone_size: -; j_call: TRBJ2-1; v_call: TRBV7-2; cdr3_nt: TGTGCCAGCAGCTTAGGAGGGAGGGCCAGAAATGAGCAGTTCTTC; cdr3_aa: CASSLGGRARNEQFF
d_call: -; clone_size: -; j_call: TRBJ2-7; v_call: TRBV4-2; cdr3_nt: TGTGCCAGCAGCCAAGATTTAGCGGCGCAGCAGTACTTC; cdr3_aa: CASSQDLAAQQYF
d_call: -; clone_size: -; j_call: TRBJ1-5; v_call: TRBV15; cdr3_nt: TGTGCCACCAGCAGAGAAGGACGGGCTGAGGGGCCCCAGCATTTT; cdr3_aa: CATSREGRAEGPQHF
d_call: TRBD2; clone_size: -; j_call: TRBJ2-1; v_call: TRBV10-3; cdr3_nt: TGTGCCATCAGTGAGAAAAGCGGGAGGCTTGGGAATGAGCAGTTCTTC; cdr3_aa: CAISEKSGRLGNEQFF
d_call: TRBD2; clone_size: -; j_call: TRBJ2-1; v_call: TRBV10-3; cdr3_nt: TGTGCCATCACTCCTAGCGGGGAGGCCGACAATGAGCAGTTCTTC; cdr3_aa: CAITPSGEADNEQFF
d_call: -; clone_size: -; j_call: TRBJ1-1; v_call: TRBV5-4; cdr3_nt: TGTGCCAGCAGCTTGCAGGGGAACACTGAAGCTTTCTTT; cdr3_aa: CASSLQGNTEAFF
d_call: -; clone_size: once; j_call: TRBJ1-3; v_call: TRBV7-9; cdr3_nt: TGTGCCAGCCCCACCTTTGGAAACACCATATATTTT; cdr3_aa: CASPTFGNTIYF
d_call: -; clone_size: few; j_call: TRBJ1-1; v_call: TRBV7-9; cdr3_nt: TGTGCCAGCAGCTTGCAGGGTGAAGCTTTCTTT; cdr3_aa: CASSLQGEAFF
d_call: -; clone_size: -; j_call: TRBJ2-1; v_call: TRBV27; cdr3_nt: TGTGCCAGCAGCACACGTCGCGGGTCCCCCTACAATGAGCAGTTCTTC; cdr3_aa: CASSTRRGSPYNEQFF
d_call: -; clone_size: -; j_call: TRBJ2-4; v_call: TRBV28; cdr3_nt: TGTGCCAGCAGTTTAGGGGGGTCTTTTTATGGAAACATTCAGTACTTC; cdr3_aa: CASSLGGSFYGNIQYF
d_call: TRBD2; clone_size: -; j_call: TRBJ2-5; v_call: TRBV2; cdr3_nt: TGTGCCAGCAGTAAGCGGGAGATCCAAGAGACCCAGTACTTC; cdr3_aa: CASSKREIQETQYF
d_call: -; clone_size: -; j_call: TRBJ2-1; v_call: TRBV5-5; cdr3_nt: TGTGCCAGCAGCCGTAGCTGGAGCTCCTACAATGAGCAGTTCTTC; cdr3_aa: CASSRSWSSYNEQFF
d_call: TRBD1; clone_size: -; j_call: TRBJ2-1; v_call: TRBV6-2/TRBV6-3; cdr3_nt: TGTGCCAGCAGTTCGGGACAGGCACGCGAGCAGTTCTTC; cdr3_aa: CASSSGQAREQFF
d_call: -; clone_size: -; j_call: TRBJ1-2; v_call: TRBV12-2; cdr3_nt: TGTGCAAGTCGCTTAGATAGACAGGGGGCGACGCCCAACTATGGCTACACCTTC; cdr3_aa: CASRLDRQGATPNYGYTF
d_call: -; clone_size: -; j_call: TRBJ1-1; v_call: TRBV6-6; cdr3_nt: TGTGCCAGCACCTCCCAGATGGAGGTGGGAACTGAAGCTTTCTTT; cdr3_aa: CASTSQMEVGTEAFF
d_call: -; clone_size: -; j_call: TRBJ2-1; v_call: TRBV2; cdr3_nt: TGTGCCAGCAGTGAAGGACGGAGCTCCTACAATGAGCAGTTCTTC; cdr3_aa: CASSEGRSSYNEQFF
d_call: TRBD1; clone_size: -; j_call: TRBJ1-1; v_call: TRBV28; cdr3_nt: TGTGCCAGCAGTTTGGCAGGGGGCCTGAACACTGAAGCTTTCTTT; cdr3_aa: CASSLAGGLNTEAFF
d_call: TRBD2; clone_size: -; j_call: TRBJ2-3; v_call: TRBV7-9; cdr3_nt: TGTGCCAGCAGCATTAGCGGGAGGGGTGATACGCAGTATTTT; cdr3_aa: CASSISGRGDTQYF
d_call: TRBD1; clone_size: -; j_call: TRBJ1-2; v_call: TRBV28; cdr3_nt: TGTGCCAGCACTCTAGGGGGCCTCCCGGACTATGGCTACACCTTC; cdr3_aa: CASTLGGLPDYGYTF
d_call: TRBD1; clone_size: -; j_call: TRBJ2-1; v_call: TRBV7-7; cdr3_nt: TGTGCTAGCAGCTTAGCCGGGACAGGGGGTTCCAATGAGCAGTTCTTC; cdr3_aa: CASSLAGTGGSNEQFF
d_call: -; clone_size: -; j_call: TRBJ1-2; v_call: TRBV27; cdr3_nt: TGTGCCAGCAGTTTATCGAGGACAGTAAAATACTACACCTTC; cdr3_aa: CASSLSRTVKYYTF
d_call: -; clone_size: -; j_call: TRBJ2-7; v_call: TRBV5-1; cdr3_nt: TGCGCCAGCAGCTTGGATCACAGGACGGTGGACGAGCAGTACTTC; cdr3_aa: CASSLDHRTVDEQYF
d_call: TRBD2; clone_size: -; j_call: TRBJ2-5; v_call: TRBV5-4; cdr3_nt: TGTGCCAGCAGCGCGAGCGGGAGGGGGGGAGAGACCCAGTACTTC; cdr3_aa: CASSASGRGGETQYF
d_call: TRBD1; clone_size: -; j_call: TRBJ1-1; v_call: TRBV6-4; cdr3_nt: TGTGCCAGCAGTGACCCTAGGGACAGGGTAAGGGCTTTCTTT; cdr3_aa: CASSDPRDRVRAFF
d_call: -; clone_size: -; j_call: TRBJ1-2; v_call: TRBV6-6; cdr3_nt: TGTGCCAGCAGTTACCAAGGCAGGGAAGGTGGCTACACCTTC; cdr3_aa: CASSYQGREGGYTF
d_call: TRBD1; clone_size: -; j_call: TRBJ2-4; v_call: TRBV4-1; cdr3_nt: TGCGCCAGCAGCCAAGATCAGGGACAGATGACCATTCAGTACTTC; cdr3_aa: CASSQDQGQMTIQYF
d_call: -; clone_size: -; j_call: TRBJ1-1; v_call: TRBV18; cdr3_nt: TGTGCCAGCTCACCCCCCCAAAACACTGAAGCTTTCTTT; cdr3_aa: CASSPPQNTEAFF
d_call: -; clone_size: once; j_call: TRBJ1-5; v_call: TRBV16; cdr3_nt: TGTGCCAGCAGCCCCGGAGGGGTCAATCAGCCCCAGCATTTT; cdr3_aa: CASSPGGVNQPQHF
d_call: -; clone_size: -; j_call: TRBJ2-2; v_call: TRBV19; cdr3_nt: TGTGCCAGTAGTATAGATAGTACCACAGGGAAAATGGGTTTAGGGGCCGGGGAGCTGTTTTTT; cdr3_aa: CASSIDSTTGKMGLGAGELFF
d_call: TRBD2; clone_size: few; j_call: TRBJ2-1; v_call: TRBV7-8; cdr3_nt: TGTGCCAGCAACTTAGCGGGAGGGCCGTACAATGAGCAGTTCTTC; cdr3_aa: CASNLAGGPYNEQFF
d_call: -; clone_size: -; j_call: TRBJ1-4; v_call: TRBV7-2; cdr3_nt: TGTGCCAGCAGCTTAGGGTGGGGACAACCAACTAATGAAAAACTGTTTTTT; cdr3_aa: CASSLGWGQPTNEKLFF
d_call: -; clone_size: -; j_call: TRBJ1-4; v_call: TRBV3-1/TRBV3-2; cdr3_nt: TGTGCCAGCAGCCAATGGGCACCAGCAGATGAAAAACTGTTTTTT; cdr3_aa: CASSQWAPADEKLFF
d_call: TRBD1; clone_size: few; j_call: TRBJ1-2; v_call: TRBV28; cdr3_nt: TGTGCCAGCACCCGGACAGGGAACTATGGCTACACCTTC; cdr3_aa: CASTRTGNYGYTF
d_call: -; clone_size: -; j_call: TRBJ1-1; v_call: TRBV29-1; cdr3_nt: TGCAGCGTTGAGGTAGGGGAGGCCGGAGCTTTCTTT; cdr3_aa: CSVEVGEAGAFF
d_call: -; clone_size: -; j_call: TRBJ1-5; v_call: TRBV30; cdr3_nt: TGTGCCTGGAGTTTACAGGCGAACCAGCCCCAGCATTTT; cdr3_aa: CAWSLQANQPQHF
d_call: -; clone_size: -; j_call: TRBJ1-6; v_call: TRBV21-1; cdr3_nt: TGTGCCAGCAGCACCCCAGGACTATTGAGTTCACCCCTCCACTTT; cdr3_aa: CASSTPGLLSSPLHF
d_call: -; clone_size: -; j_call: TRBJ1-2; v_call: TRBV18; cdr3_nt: TGTGCCAGCTCACCTCAGGTCGCAAACTATGGCTACACCTTC; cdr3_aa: CASSPQVANYGYTF
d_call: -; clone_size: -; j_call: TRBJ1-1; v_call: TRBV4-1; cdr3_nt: TGCGCCAGCAGCCAAGAGGTTGGCAGATACACTGAAGCTTTCTTT; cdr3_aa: CASSQEVGRYTEAFF
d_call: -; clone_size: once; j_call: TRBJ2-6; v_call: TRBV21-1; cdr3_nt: TGTGCCAGCCTACAGGGAAGCCCCTCTGGGGCCAACGTCCTGACTTTC; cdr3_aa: CASLQGSPSGANVLTF
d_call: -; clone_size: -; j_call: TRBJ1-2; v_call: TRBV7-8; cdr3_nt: TGTGCCAGCAGTCCTGCCGTGGGGGCTGTCTATGGCTACACCTTC; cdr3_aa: CASSPAVGAVYGYTF
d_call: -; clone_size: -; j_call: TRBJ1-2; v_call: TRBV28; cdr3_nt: TGTGCCAGCAGTTCGACGGACAGCGGAGCGTACTACGGCTACACCTTC; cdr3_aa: CASSSTDSGAYYGYTF
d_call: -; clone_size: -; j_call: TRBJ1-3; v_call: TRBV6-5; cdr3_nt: TGTGCCAGCAGGTCCGGGTTCTCTGGAAACACCATATATTTT; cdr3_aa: CASRSGFSGNTIYF
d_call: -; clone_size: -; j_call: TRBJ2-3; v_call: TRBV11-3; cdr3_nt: TGTGCCAGCAGCTTCCGGAGCACAGATACGCAGTATTTT; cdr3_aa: CASSFRSTDTQYF
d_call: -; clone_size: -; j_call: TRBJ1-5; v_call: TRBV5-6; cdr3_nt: TGTGCCAGCAGCCCACAGGGATATCAGCCCCAGCATTTT; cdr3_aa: CASSPQGYQPQHF
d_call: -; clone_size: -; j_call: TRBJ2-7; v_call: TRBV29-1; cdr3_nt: TGCAGCGTTGAGGTCAGCGCCTACGAGCAGTACTTC; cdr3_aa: CSVEVSAYEQYF
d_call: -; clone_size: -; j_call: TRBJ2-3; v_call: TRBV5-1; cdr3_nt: TGCGCCAGCAGCTTGGGTCTCCAGGCTAGCACAGATACGCAGTATTTT; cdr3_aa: CASSLGLQASTDTQYF
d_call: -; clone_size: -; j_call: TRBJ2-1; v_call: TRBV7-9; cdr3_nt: TGTGCCAGCAGCTTAGCTCTCAATGAGCAGTTCTTC; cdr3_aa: CASSLALNEQFF